The entry below describes one T cell receptor (beta chain). Clones were sequenced by immunoSEQ multiplex PCR, and TCRdb holds only the in-frame ones, with some missing. The data show 490,000 or so clones, about 85% seen once. The data originate from a study of blood T cell repertoires in COVID-19. The sequencing input was PBMCs or T cells enriched from blood (not recorded which). The TCR comes from a woman aged 60 to 75 who had recovered from COVID-19.

DNA of the CDR3: TGTGCCAGCGGGGCGGGAAACACCATATATTTT. Its protein is CASGAGNTIYF. This sequence joins TRBV5-5 and TRBJ1-3; D possibly corresponds to TRBD1 (5 bases). This CDR3 comprises 11 residues. Trimming stripped 7 bases from V and 4 bases from J, with 6 bases between. Germline V lookup: CDR1 SGHKS, CDR2 YYEKEE (reference sequence).